The clone carrying this TCR beta chain was recorded at least ten times. Its antigen is not identified. The CDR3 is 16 residues long. CDR1 MNHEY and CDR2 SMNVEV come from the germline V gene (reference sequence). V lost 5 bases and J lost 2, with 17 bases in between. The sample is drawn from a study of glioma-infiltrating T cells. Whole-study results and caveats: Only very few CDR3 sequences appeared in both tissue and blood. Non-neoplastic patients had below-expected tissue-blood divergence, while all gliomas exceeded expectation.

Amplification of TCR alpha and beta CDR3 regions from RNA used iRepertoire nested multiplex PCR. Input was roughly 85-450 ng of tissue mRNA or PBMC total RNA. MiXCR was run by TCRdb on the multiplex PCR reads, yielding one entry per CDR3 protein. The sample has about 130,000 distinct CDR3 sequences; more than 20% are singletons. This clonotype was obtained from a human donor with low-grade glioma or glioblastoma, undergoing nonglioma brain surgery, or in good health (not recorded which). Source material: glioma tissue, nonneoplastic brain tissue, or PBMCs (not recorded which). The chain is built from TRBV27 and TRBJ2-3; no firm D call. In DNA, the CDR3 is TGTGCCAGCAGTCCGGGCGCCGGAGAATACACAGATACGCAGTATTTT. This gives the protein CASSPGAGEYTDTQYF.